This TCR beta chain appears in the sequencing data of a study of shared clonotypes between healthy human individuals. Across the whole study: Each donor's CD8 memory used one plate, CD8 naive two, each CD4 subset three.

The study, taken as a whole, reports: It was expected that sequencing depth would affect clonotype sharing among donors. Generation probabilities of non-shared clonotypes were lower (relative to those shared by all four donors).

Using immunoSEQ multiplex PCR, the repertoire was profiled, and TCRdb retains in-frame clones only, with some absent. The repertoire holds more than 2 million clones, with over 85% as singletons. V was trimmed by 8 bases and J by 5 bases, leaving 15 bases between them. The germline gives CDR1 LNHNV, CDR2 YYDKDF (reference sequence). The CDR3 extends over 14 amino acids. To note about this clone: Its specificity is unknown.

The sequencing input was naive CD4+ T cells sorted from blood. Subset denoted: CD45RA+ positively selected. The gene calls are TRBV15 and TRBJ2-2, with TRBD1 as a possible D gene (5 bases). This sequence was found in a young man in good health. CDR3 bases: TGTGCCACCTCGGGTGGCAGGGTGACCGGGGAGCTGTTTTTT. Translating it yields CATSGGRVTGELFF.